The clone carrying this T cell receptor beta chain was counted many times. The antigen is undetermined. V dropped 2 bases and J dropped 2 bases, with 11 bases sitting between them. Germline CDR1 MNHEY, CDR2 SVGAGI. CDR3 length equals 15 residues. This specimen belongs to a study of neurological immune-mediated disorders. Study-level findings and limits: HTLV-1-associated myelopathy had the most TCR clonal expansion, and multiple sclerosis had the least, less than healthy controls.

cDNA was made by 5'RACE with 10-nucleotide random UMIs. Each CDR3 protein gets one entry after TCRdb re-called the 5' RACE reads with MiXCR. The repertoire holds roughly 62,000 distinct CDR3 sequences, with 9.5% to 12% as singletons. The gene calls are TRBV6-5 and TRBJ2-3; D may be TRBD1 or TRBD2 (5 bases each). The sample taken for sequencing was PBMCs. This TCR was recovered from a man between 60 and 75 years old in good health. The DNA of the CDR3 is TGTGCCAGCAGTTACCAGGCAGGGACCACAGATACGCAGTATTTT. Protein: CASSYQAGTTDTQYF.